The 18 T cell receptor beta chains listed next were all sequenced from one sample in a study of blood T cells in healthy people across ages. Together with a sample-barcoded 5' primer, a J-beta primer mix was included in a second PCR lasting about 7 to 11 cycles. MiXCR was run by TCRdb on the 5' RACE reads, yielding one entry per CDR3 protein. The data hold hundreds of thousands of distinct CDR3 sequences, with around 28% observed a single time. The specimen sequenced was blood. These receptors all come from an elderly woman in good health.

This clonotype was recorded a few times. CDR3 region: CASAGAFGDTQYF. DNA of the CDR3: TGTGCCAGCGCAGGGGCATTTGGAGATACGCAGTATTTT. The rearrangement links TRBV2 to TRBJ2-3, with D possibly being TRBD1 (6 bases). Germline V CDR1 and CDR2: SNHLY, FYNNEI. V gave up 8 bases and J gave up 5 bases, with 14 bases separating them. The CDR3 runs to 13 residues.

This chain uses TRBV20-1 with TRBJ2-5; either TRBD1 or TRBD2 may fit D (6 bases each). CDR3 length: 16 amino acids. Trimming pared 7 bases from V and 11 bases from J, leaving 32 bases between. Germline loops: CDR1 DFQATT, CDR2 SNEGSKA (reference sequence). The chain's CDR3 is CSVPRGGFGDRNEQYF. In DNA, the CDR3 is TGCAGTGTCCCCCGAGGGGGGTTTGGGGATAGGAATGAGCAGTACTTC.

This clonotype was seen more than once but under ten times. The genes are TRBV12-3 or TRBV12-4 and TRBJ2-3; D is possibly TRBD2 (6 bases). Trimming pared 6 bases from V and 6 bases from J, leaving 13 bases between. The CDR3 is 13 residues long. The CDR3 protein is CASRWGDLDTQYF. CDR3 bases: TGTGCCAGCAGGTGGGGGGATTTGGATACGCAGTATTTT.

This clonotype was picked up many times. The rearrangement uses TRBV30 and TRBJ1-2; 8 positions match TRBD1. In germline, CDR1 is GTSNPN, CDR2 SVGIG (reference sequence). Trimming took 2 bases from V and 2 from J; bases not matched to a gene: 4. The CDR3 sequence is 14 residues long. Here the CDR3 reads CAWSLDRGNYGYTF. The CDR3 bases are TGTGCCTGGAGTTTAGACAGGGGCAACTATGGCTACACCTTC.

This clonotype appeared many times. The chain carries TRBV18 and TRBJ2-4; D may correspond to TRBD1 or TRBD2 (5 bases each). The CDR3 totals 13 residues. Deletions cut 4 bases from V and 8 bases from J, with 12 bases between. The germline V gene has CDR1 KGHSH and CDR2 LQKENI. The CDR3: CASSQRGGDIQYF. CDR3 sequence (DNA): TGTGCCAGCTCACAGAGGGGCGGAGACATTCAGTACTTC.

Remarks on this clonotype: As the CDR3 is not closed by the conserved phenylalanine or tryptophan, this likely results from a read error. The rearrangement links TRBV11-1 to TRBJ2-1; the match to TRBD2 covers 9 bases. Trimming removed 4 bases from V and 9 bases from J; junction bases left unmatched: 7. Germline-derived CDR1 and CDR2 are SGHAT and FQDESV (reference sequence). This CDR3 has 14 amino acids. CDR3 sequence: CASSYLAGTGEQFV. In DNA, the CDR3 is TGTGCCAGCAGCTACCTAGCGGGGACTGGTGAGCAGTTCGTC.

At least ten counts were recorded for this clonotype. The rearrangement uses TRBV3-1 and TRBJ2-1, with a possible D match to TRBD2 (6 bases). With 0 bases removed from V and 7 bases from J, the gap between germline ends came to 13 bases. Germline loops: CDR1 LGHDT, CDR2 YNNKEL (reference sequence). The CDR3 runs to 15 residues. The CDR3 reads CASSQERERGNEQFF. In DNA, the CDR3 is TGTGCCAGCAGCCAAGAGCGGGAAAGAGGAAATGAGCAGTTCTTC.

The sample holds one count of this clonotype. The junction departs from germline at one end; a sequencing error may be responsible. The chain has TRBV5-1 and TRBJ2-1, with 8 positions matching TRBD1. The CDR3 runs to 14 residues. The V gene's germline CDR1 is SGHRS and CDR2 YFSETQ. Here the CDR3 DNA reads TGCGCCGGCAGCTTGCAGGGGGCGGGCAATGAGCAGTTCTTC. Its translation is CAGSLQGAGNEQFF.

In this sample, this clonotype turned up a few times. This could be a read error, since a much larger clone is one nucleotide away. The genes are TRBV12-3 or TRBV12-4 and TRBJ2-3; D ambiguous. The CDR3 sequence is 14 residues long. Trimming cost V 2 bases and J 4 bases, with 10 bases left between them. The CDR3 loop is CASSLKGPADTQYF. DNA of the CDR3: TGTGCCAGCAGTTTAAAAGGGCCCGCAGATACGCAGTATTTT.

This clonotype has ten or more counts. The chain links TRBV6-6 to TRBJ2-1; D unclear. The ends were cut back, 6 bases at V and 5 bases at J, with 17 bases in the middle. The CDR3 extends over 15 amino acids. CDR1 is MNHNY, CDR2 SVGAGI, per germline (reference sequence). The DNA of the CDR3 is TGTGCCAGCAGCGACACGGGCCCCCCCAACAATGAGCAGTTCTTC. Translation gives CASSDTGPPNNEQFF.

Comment on this clonotype: This could be a read error, since a much larger clone is one nucleotide away. The chain employs TRBV4-3 and TRBJ1-6; D perhaps matches TRBD1 (5 bases). This CDR3 is built from 16 residues. The germline gives CDR1 LGHNA, CDR2 YSLEER. The CDR3 DNA is TGCGCCAGCAACCAAGACTGGGGGGATTTTAATTCACCCCTCCACTTT. Amino acid sequence: CASNQDWGDFNSPLHF.

This clonotype was recorded many times. The chain is built from TRBV7-9 and TRBJ2-1; TRBD2 matches at 11 bases. Germline V gene sequence: CDR1 SEHNR, CDR2 FQNEAQ (reference sequence). J was trimmed by 6 bases and V by 5 bases; bases with no gene match: 6. The CDR3 totals 15 residues. As DNA, the CDR3 is TGTGCCAGCAGCGCCACTAGCGGGGGTAGCAATGAGCAGTTCTTC. The encoded protein is CASSATSGGSNEQFF.

This chain joins TRBV3-1 and TRBJ2-7; TRBD2 matches 12 bases. The CDR3 extends over 16 amino acids. Germline trimming cut 4 bases from V and 5 bases from J; bases unmatched to any gene: 9. CDR1 is LGHDT, CDR2 YNNKEL, per germline (reference sequence). CDR3 DNA sequence: TGTGCCAGCAGCCCCTCGGGGCTAGCGGGGGGGAACGAGCAGTACTTC. Translating it yields CASSPSGLAGGNEQYF.

This clonotype occurred many times. This chain connects TRBV5-1 to TRBJ2-7; D uncertain. The CDR3 covers 12 residues. Germline V lookup: CDR1 SGHRS, CDR2 YFSETQ. The V end lost 1 base, the J end lost 5 bases, and 7 bases lay between the germline ends. CDR3 nucleotide sequence: TGCGCCAGCAGCTTGAAGTTCGACGAGCAGTACTTC. Amino acids: CASSLKFDEQYF.

This clonotype was detected only once. A much larger clone sits a single nucleotide away, making a read error possible. DNA of the CDR3: TGTGCCAGCAGTTCAACCGCCGGGACAGGGCGTCACGAGCAGTTCTTC. Its translation is CASSSTAGTGRHEQFF. The genes are TRBV6-5 and TRBJ2-1, with 9 bases identical to TRBD1. Germline loops: CDR1 MNHEY, CDR2 SVGAGI. There are 16 residues in the CDR3. V shed 4 bases and J 10 bases; nucleotides not matched to a gene: 14.

This clonotype was detected a few times. The chain carries TRBV20-1 and TRBJ1-5; 7 nucleotides match TRBD1. This CDR3 is 14 amino acids long. CDR1 and CDR2 from the germline V gene are DFQATT and SNEGSKA (reference sequence). V gave up 7 bases and J gave up 0 bases; unmatched junction bases: 6. The CDR3 protein is CSVPQGNSNQPQHF. The CDR3 DNA reads as TGCAGTGTCCCACAGGGGAATAGCAATCAGCCCCAGCATTTT.

As regards this clonotype: Just one base apart from a much larger clone, this may be a read error. The J gene is TRBJ1-5, the V gene TRBV7-2, with TRBD1 identical over 11 bases. The germline gives CDR1 SGHTA, CDR2 FQGNSA. The CDR3 has 17 residues. This CDR3 is CASSSTPGTGGQKPRHF. CDR3 coding DNA: TGTGCCAGCAGCAGCACACCCGGGACAGGGGGTCAGAAGCCCCGGCATTTT.

The chain links TRBV7-2 to TRBJ1-3, with a tentative D call TRBD1 (5 bases). From germline, CDR1 is SGHTA and CDR2 FQGNSA. V was clipped by 5 bases and J by 3 bases, with 17 bases between them. This CDR3 has 16 amino acids. DNA for the CDR3: TGTGCCAGCAGCCTCCAAGGGGCGCGAATTGGAAACACCATATATTTT. Translated, it gives CASSLQGARIGNTIYF. The whole variable domain, filled in from reference TRBV7-2 and TRBJ1-3, reads GAGVSQSPSNKVTEKGKDVELRCDPISGHTALYWYRQSLGQGLEFLIYFQGNSAPDKSGLPSDRFSAERTGGSVSTLTIQRTQQEDSAVYLCASSLQGARIGNTIYFGEGSWLTVV.